The clone carrying this T cell receptor beta chain was detected only a few times. Its antigen is not known. This entry belongs to a study of post-analysis software for immune sequencing data. For the study at large: Included among the disease courses, which were recorded for the cohort, were relapsing-remitting, secondary progressive and progressive-relapsing multiple sclerosis.

Study-wide results and caveats: Patients showed TRBV5-6, TRBV5-1 and TRBV20-1 among four to six TRBV segments more frequent than in controls. Among multiple sclerosis patients, normalized Chao1 diversity was significantly below that of controls.

Unique molecular identifiers had been added to the TCR beta cDNA libraries. TCRdb redid the calling of the PCR reads with MiXCR, one entry per CDR3 protein. The sample has about 680,000 distinct CDR3 sequences; 55% to 60% are singletons. The CDR3 is 16 residues long. Trimming left V 5 bases short and J 0 bases short, with 14 bases between. The V gene's germline CDR1 is SEHNR and CDR2 FQNEAQ (reference sequence). This chain joins TRBV7-9 and TRBJ2-4, with D tentatively TRBD1 or TRBD2 (5 bases each). This receptor was obtained from a girl aged 2-9 years with multiple sclerosis. The sample consisted of blood. CDR3 residues: CASSVRDGVAKNIQYF. The CDR3 nucleotides read TGTGCCAGCAGCGTCCGGGACGGGGTAGCCAAAAACATTCAGTACTTC.